This T cell receptor (beta chain) originates from a study of T cell responses to AZD1222 COVID-19 vaccine. This clone was seen only a few times. V was clipped by 7 bases and J by 0 bases, with 12 bases between them. From germline, CDR1 is LNHDA and CDR2 SQIVND (reference sequence). The CDR3 runs 15 residues. Measured with immunoSEQ multiplex PCR; TCRdb has only the in-frame clones, and not every one. The sample lists approximately 180,000 clones, approximately 94% occurring once. The chain links TRBV19 to TRBJ1-4, with D perhaps matching TRBD1 (6 bases). The specimen was peripheral blood, collected on day 0 of AZD1222 vaccination. This TCR derives from an adult in good health. The CDR3: CASNGGAATNEKLFF. For the CDR3, the DNA is TGTGCCAGTAACGGGGGGGCGGCAACTAATGAAAAACTGTTTTTT.